This entry describes one T cell receptor (beta chain). These data are taken from a study of CD8 T cells in Susac syndrome. The multiple sclerosis control group comprised treatment-naive patients with stable or active relapsing-remitting disease. Random hexamers served to reverse transcribe roughly 0.45 to 1 ug RNA. TCRdb recomputed calls from the immunoSEQ multiplex PCR reads with MiXCR, one row per CDR3 protein. The data show under 350,000 distinct CDR3 sequences, about 92% seen once. Between the trimmed V and J ends, which lost 0 bases and 4 bases, there was a span of 9 bases. Per the germline V gene, CDR1 is SGHRS and CDR2 is YFSETQ. The CDR3 contains 14 residues.

This chain links TRBV5-1 with TRBJ2-3; D is ambiguous. The receptor was isolated from a human donor with multiple sclerosis. Source material: CD4+ T cells from PBMCs. CDR3 coding DNA: TGCGCCAGCAGCTTGGCCTCGGAATCAGATACGCAGTATTTT. It translates to CASSLASESDTQYF.